The T cell receptor beta chain described here comes from a study of T cells in localized non-small cell lung cancer. Study conclusions and caveats: Sequencing, confined to only one tumor region, leaves heterogeneity possible.

Profiling relied on immunoSEQ multiplex PCR, and the TCRdb table lists in-frame clones only, not all of them. The sample lists around 5,600 clones, approximately 20% seen once, with around a tenth in the top ten. V was trimmed by 6 bases and J by 2 bases, leaving 26 bases between them. This CDR3 is 20 amino acids long. Germline CDR1 reads LNHDA; CDR2 reads SQIVND (reference sequence). Of note for this clone: No antigen is known for it. There is an ambiguous or unread base here, so the residue it gives is written X.

The source of this sequence is a female donor aged 60 or older with stage I lung adenocarcinoma. The sample here was lung tumor tissue, taken before any cancer treatment. This chain uses TRBV19 with TRBJ2-6; tentatively, D is TRBD1 or TRBD2 (5 bases each). CDR3 in amino acids: CASRXLTSSTGGTGANVLTF. Here the CDR3 DNA reads TGTGCCAGTAGGGRCCTCACCTCCTCCACTGGGGGTACTGGGGCCAACGTCCTGACTTTC.